Presented here are 19 T cell receptor beta chains from one specimen sequenced in a study of radiotherapy plus CTLA-4 blockade in lung cancer (dated by TCRdb to the late 2010s). Library construction relied on the immunoSEQ multiplex PCR assay. In TCRdb, the immuneACCESS table is reduced to in-frame sequences with V and J assigned. These tables do not hold every clone; where another copy was compared, an unresolved V gene accounts for under half, and the others remain unexplained. The sample data list 100,000 to 150,000 clones, and about 87% of these were observed just once. 5.5% to 7% of the sample goes to the ten largest clones. Here the sequenced sample was peripheral blood, taken from a patient treated with radiotherapy plus ipilimumab. The receptors shown here come from a human donor with non-small cell lung cancer that progressed on radiotherapy plus ipilimumab.

The chain links TRBV2 to TRBJ2-3; 8 bases agree with TRBD2. Germline loops: CDR1 SNHLY, CDR2 FYNNEI. The ends lost 7 bases at V and 2 bases at J; junction bases unmatched: 5. The CDR3 consists of 14 residues. In nucleotides, the CDR3 is TGTGCCAGCACGGTTAGCGGGAACACAGATACGCAGTATTTT. This codes for CASTVSGNTDTQYF.

V is TRBV9 and J is TRBJ2-1; a possible D gene is TRBD2 (6 bases). V was cut by 1 base and J by 2 bases, with 10 bases left in between. CDR1 is SGDLS, CDR2 YYNGEE, per germline. The length of the CDR3 is 15 residues. The DNA for the CDR3 is TGTGCCAGCAGCGTATCTAGCGCGGCCTACAATGAGCAGTTCTTC. As protein: CASSVSSAAYNEQFF. The full variable domain, rest sourced from reference TRBV9 and TRBJ2-1, is DSGVTQTPKHLITATGQRVTLRCSPRSGDLSVYWYQQSLDQGLQFLIQYYNGEERAKGNILERFSAQQFPDLHSELNLSSLELGDSALYFCASSVSSAAYNEQFFGPGTRLTVL.

This chain connects TRBV19 to TRBJ1-1; D ambiguous. Germline V gene data show CDR1 as LNHDA and CDR2 as SQIVND (reference sequence). V lost 8 bases, J lost 1 base, and 8 bases lay in between. This CDR3 comprises 12 residues. Here the CDR3 reads CASRDRNTEAFF. CDR3 nucleotides: TGTGCCAGTCGTGATAGGAACACTGAAGCTTTCTTT.

This clone was seen once. V gene TRBV11-3 combines with J gene TRBJ1-1, with unresolved D. The CDR3 has 14 amino acids. Germline CDR1 is SGHNT and CDR2 is YENEEA. Trimming pared 5 bases from V and 1 base from J, leaving 11 bases between. The CDR3 DNA follows: TGTGCCAGCAGCCCCCTCGTTACGAACACTGAAGCTTTCTTT. This encodes CASSPLVTNTEAFF.

The rearrangement links TRBV6-4 to TRBJ1-1; D gene uncertain. Looked up from germline, CDR1 is MRHNA and CDR2 is SNTAGT. The CDR3 sequence is 12 residues long. Trimming removed 9 bases from V and 3 bases from J, with 11 bases in between. DNA for the CDR3: TGTGCCAGGTTACACGGGGACACTGAAGCTTTCTTT. Its translation is CARLHGDTEAFF.

The gene calls are TRBV7-8 and TRBJ2-1, with 12 bases fitting TRBD2. V was clipped by 5 bases and J by 7 bases; unmatched bases: 6. This CDR3 region has 15 residues. Germline assignment: CDR1 SGHVS and CDR2 FQNEAQ. The CDR3 reads CASSTTSGSVNEQFF. The CDR3 DNA follows: TGTGCCAGCAGCACGACTAGCGGGAGTGTTAATGAGCAGTTCTTC.

The chain employs TRBV12-5 and TRBJ2-2, with 8 bases identical to TRBD2. With 1 base clipped from V and 6 bases from J, the junction kept 7 bases outside the gene matches. The germline gives CDR1 LGHNT, CDR2 FRNRAP. The length of the CDR3 is 16 residues. CDR3 coding DNA: TGTGCTAGTGGTTTGGCGAGCGGGAGTTGGGCCGGGGAGCTGTTTTTT. Translated: CASGLASGSWAGELFF.

This chain uses TRBV6-1 with TRBJ2-7, with D maybe TRBD2 (6 bases). V was trimmed by 0 bases and J by 2 bases, leaving 14 bases between them. This CDR3 comprises 16 residues. Germline V gene data show CDR1 as MNHNS and CDR2 as SASEGT. The CDR3 protein is CASSEAPRGGPYEQYF. The CDR3 DNA follows: TGTGCCAGCAGTGAAGCCCCCCGGGGAGGTCCCTACGAGCAGTACTTC.

The chain links TRBV7-9 to TRBJ1-1; 9 positions agree with TRBD1. This CDR3 contains 14 residues. The germline V gene encodes CDR1 SEHNR and CDR2 FQNEAQ (reference sequence). V lost 0 bases to trimming and J lost 8 bases; unmatched junction nucleotides: 4. The CDR3 reads CASSLAGTGTEAFF. The CDR3 DNA is TGTGCCAGCAGCTTAGCGGGGACAGGGACCGAAGCTTTCTTT.

CDR3 amino acids: CASSVKENTEAFF. CDR3 coding DNA: TGTGCCAGCAGTGTGAAGGAGAACACTGAAGCTTTCTTT. The J gene is TRBJ1-1, the V gene TRBV2; D is uncertain. V lost 4 bases and J lost 1, with 7 bases in between. The CDR3 spans 13 residues. Germline V gene data show CDR1 as SNHLY and CDR2 as FYNNEI.

In its sample, this clone was seen once. The chain has TRBV30 and TRBJ1-1; 7 positions agree with TRBD1. Germline values: CDR1 GTSNPN, CDR2 SVGIG (reference sequence). This CDR3 is built from 13 residues. V trimming: 5 bases; J trimming: 2 bases; junction bases outside the gene matches: 5. CDR3 sequence reads: CAWLGQINTEAFF. The CDR3 coding sequence is TGTGCCTGGCTGGGACAGATAAACACTGAAGCTTTCTTT.

The chain recombines TRBV12-5 with TRBJ1-1; TRBD1 aligns across 8 bases. V was clipped by 3 bases and J by 6 bases; unmatched bases: 3. This CDR3 is 13 amino acids long. The germline V gene encodes CDR1 LGHNT and CDR2 FRNRAP. The CDR3 DNA is TGTGCTAGTGGTTTACTACAGGGGGCTGAAGCTTTCTTT. It encodes CASGLLQGAEAFF.

The J gene is TRBJ1-1, the V gene TRBV11-3; 8 bases line up with TRBD1. J gave up 8 bases and V 5 bases, and 7 bases lay outside the gene matches. The CDR3 is made up of 13 amino acids. Per the germline V gene, CDR1 is SGHNT and CDR2 is YENEEA. The CDR3 DNA follows: TGTGCCAGCAGCATAACAGGGGGAGGCGAAGCTTTCTTT. Protein product: CASSITGGGEAFF. Combining the CDR3 with reference TRBV11-3 and TRBJ1-1 gives the whole variable domain EAGVVQSPRYKIIEKKQPVAFWCNPISGHNTLYWYLQNLGQGPELLIRYENEEAVDDSQLPKDRFSAERLKGVDSTLKIQPAELGDSAVYLCASSITGGGEAFFGQGTRLTVV.

The chain uses TRBV7-8 and TRBJ2-2, with TRBD2 matching 14 bases. The CDR3 has 14 amino acids. V was clipped by 10 bases and J by 8 bases; unmatched bases: 6. Germline-derived CDR1 and CDR2 are SGHVS and FQNEAQ. The CDR3 protein is CATTSGRVSGELFF. Here the CDR3 DNA reads TGTGCCACGACTAGCGGGAGGGTATCGGGGGAGCTGTTTTTT.

The chain joins TRBV18 to TRBJ2-1, with TRBD2 matching 7 bases. The ends lost 4 bases at V and 4 bases at J; junction bases unmatched: 10. The CDR3 extends over 16 amino acids. The germline V gene has CDR1 KGHSH and CDR2 LQKENI. The CDR3 here is CASSHTSTSAYNEQFF. In nucleotides, the CDR3 is TGTGCCAGCTCACATACCTCCACTAGCGCGTACAATGAGCAGTTCTTC.

The table lists this clone with a few counts. CDR3 nucleotides: TGTGCCAGCAGCCTCAGGGGGGAGAACACTGAAGCTTTCTTT. It specifies CASSLRGENTEAFF. The V call is TRBV7-6, the J call TRBJ1-1; TRBD1 aligns across 7 bases. The junction had 4 bases not matched to a gene; V was cut back by 5 bases and J by 1 base. Germline CDR1 and CDR2: SGHVS and FNYEAQ. CDR3 length equals 14 residues.

This chain uses TRBV5-1 with TRBJ2-1; 11 bases align to TRBD2. V trimming: 1 base; J trimming: 5 bases; junction bases outside the gene matches: 5. The germline gives CDR1 SGHRS, CDR2 YFSETQ. The CDR3 has 16 amino acids. The CDR3 is CASSLYTSGRNNEQFF. CDR3 DNA sequence: TGCGCCAGCAGCTTGTATACTAGCGGGAGAAACAATGAGCAGTTCTTC.

V usage is TRBV5-5 and J usage is TRBJ1-2, with TRBD1 matching 7 bases. V was clipped by 1 base and J by 4 bases; unmatched bases: 13. CDR1 and CDR2 from the germline V gene are SGHKS and YYEKEE (reference sequence). The CDR3 covers 17 residues. The chain's CDR3 is CASSLSPTGTFRYGYTF. The CDR3 DNA reads as TGTGCCAGCAGCTTGTCCCCGACAGGGACCTTTCGCTATGGCTACACCTTC.

The chain joins TRBV7-2 to TRBJ2-1; D perhaps matches TRBD1 (5 bases). V was shortened by 5 bases and J by 12 bases, with 17 bases between the two germline ends. The CDR3 is 13 residues long. Germline CDR1 SGHTA, CDR2 FQGNSA. The CDR3 sequence is CASSERQPSGQFF. Written as DNA, the CDR3 is TGTGCCAGCAGCGAACGACAGCCCTCAGGGCAGTTCTTC.